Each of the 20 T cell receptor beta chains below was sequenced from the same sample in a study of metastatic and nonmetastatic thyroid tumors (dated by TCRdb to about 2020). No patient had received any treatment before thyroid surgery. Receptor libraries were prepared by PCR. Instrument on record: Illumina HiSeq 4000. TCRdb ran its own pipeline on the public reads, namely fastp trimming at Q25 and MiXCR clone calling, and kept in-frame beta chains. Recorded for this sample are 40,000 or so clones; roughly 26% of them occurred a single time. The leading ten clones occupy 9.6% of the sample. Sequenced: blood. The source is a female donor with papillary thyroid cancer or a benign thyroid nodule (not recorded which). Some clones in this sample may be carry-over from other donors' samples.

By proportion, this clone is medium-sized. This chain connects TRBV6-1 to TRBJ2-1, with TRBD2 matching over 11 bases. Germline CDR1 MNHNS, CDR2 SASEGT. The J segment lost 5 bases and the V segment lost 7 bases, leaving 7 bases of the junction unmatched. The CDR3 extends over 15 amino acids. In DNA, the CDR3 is TGTGCCAGCAACATAGCGGGGGGGACCAACAATGAGCAGTTCTTC. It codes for CASNIAGGTNNEQFF.

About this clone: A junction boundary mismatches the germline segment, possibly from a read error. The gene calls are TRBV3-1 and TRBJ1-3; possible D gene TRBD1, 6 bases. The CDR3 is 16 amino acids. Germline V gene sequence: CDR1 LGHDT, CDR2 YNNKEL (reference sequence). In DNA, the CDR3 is TGTGCCAGCAGCAAGGGGCAGCAGGGGCGAGAAAACACTATATATTTT. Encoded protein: CASSKGQQGRENTIYF.

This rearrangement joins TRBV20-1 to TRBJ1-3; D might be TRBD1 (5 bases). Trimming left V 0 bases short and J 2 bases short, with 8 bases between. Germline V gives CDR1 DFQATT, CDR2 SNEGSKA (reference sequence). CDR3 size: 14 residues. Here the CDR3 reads CSARDGGAGNTIYF. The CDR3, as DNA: TGCAGTGCTAGAGACGGAGGGGCTGGAAACACCATATATTTT.

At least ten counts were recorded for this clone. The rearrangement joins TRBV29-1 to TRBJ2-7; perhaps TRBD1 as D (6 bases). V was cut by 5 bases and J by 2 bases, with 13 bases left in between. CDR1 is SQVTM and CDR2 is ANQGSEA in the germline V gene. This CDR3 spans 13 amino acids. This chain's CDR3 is CSVREGGTYEQYF. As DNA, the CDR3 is TGCAGCGTTAGAGAAGGGGGAACCTACGAGCAGTACTTC.

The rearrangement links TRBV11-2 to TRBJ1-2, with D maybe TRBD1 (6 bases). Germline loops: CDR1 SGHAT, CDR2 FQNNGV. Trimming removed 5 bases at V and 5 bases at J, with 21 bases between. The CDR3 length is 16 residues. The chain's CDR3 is CASSPGQTPWGYGYTF. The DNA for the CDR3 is TGTGCCAGCAGCCCCGGACAGACTCCTTGGGGGTATGGCTACACCTTC.

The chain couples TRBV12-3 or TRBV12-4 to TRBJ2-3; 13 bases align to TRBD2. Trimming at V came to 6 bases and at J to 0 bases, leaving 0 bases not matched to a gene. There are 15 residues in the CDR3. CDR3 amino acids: CASRGLAGSTDTQYF. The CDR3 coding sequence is TGTGCCAGCAGGGGACTAGCGGGAAGCACAGATACGCAGTATTTT.

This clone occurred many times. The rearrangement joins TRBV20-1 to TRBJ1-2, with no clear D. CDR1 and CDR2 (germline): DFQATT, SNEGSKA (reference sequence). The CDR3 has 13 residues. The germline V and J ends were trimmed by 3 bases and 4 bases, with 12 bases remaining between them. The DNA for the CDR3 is TGCAGTGCTAGTCAAGGGCAGGCCTATGGCTACACCTTC. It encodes CSASQGQAYGYTF.

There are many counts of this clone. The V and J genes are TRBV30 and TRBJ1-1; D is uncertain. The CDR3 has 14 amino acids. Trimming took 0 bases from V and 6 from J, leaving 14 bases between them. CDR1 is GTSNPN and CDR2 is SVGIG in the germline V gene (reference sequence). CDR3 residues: CAWSVRWVGAEAFF. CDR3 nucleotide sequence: TGTGCCTGGAGTGTACGATGGGTAGGCGCTGAAGCTTTCTTT.

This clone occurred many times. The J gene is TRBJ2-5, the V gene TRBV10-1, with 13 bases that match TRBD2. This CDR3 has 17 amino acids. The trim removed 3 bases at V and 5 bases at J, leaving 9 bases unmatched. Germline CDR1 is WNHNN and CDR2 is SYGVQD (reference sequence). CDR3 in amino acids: CASSDAGLAGVGETQYF. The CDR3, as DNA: TGCGCCAGCAGTGATGCCGGACTAGCGGGAGTTGGGGAGACCCAGTACTTC.

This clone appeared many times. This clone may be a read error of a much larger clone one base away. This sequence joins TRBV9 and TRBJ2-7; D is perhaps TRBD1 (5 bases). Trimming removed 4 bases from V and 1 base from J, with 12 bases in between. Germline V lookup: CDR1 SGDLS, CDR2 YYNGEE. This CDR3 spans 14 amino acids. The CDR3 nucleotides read TGTGCCAGCAGCCTTATGCAGGGTTCCTACGAGCAGTACTTC. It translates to CASSLMQGSYEQYF.

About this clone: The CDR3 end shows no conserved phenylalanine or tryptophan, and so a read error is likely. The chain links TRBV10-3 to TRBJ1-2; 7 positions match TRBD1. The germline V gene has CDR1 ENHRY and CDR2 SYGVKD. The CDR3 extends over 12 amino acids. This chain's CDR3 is CTTTTGQSGYTI. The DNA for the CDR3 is TGTACCACCACGACAGGGCAGAGTGGCTACACCATC.

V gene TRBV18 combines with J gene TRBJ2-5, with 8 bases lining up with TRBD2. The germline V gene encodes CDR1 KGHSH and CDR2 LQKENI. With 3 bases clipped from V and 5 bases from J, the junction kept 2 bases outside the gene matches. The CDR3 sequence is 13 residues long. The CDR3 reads CASSPGGAETQYF. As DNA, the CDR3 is TGTGCCAGCTCACCCGGGGGGGCTGAGACCCAGTACTTC. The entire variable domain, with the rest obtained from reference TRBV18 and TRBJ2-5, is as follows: NAGVMQNPRHLVRRRGQEARLRCSPMKGHSHVYWYRQLPEEGLKFMVYLQKENIIDESGMPKERFSAEFPKEGPSILRIQQVVRGDSAAYFCASSPGGAETQYFGPGTRLLVL.

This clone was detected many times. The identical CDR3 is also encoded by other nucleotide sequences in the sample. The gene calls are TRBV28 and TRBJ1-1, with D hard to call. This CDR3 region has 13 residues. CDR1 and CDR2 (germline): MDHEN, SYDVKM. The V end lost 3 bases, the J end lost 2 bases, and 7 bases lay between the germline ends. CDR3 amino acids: CASSFPGNTEAFF. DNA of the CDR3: TGTGCCAGCAGTTTCCCCGGAAACACTGAAGCTTTCTTT.

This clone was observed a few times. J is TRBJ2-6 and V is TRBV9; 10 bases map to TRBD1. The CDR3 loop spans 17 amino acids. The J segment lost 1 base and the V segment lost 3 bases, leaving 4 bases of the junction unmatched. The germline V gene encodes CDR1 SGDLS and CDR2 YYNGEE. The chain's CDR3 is CASSAGQGGSGANVLTF. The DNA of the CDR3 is TGTGCCAGCAGCGCAGGACAGGGGGGGTCTGGGGCCAACGTCCTGACTTTC.

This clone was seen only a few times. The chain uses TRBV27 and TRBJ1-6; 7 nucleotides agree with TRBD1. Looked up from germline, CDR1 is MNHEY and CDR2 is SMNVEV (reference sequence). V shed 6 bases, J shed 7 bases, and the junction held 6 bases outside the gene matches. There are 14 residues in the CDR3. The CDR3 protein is CASRGGQRNSPLHF. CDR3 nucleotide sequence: TGTGCCAGCAGGGGGGGACAGCGGAATTCACCCCTCCACTTT.

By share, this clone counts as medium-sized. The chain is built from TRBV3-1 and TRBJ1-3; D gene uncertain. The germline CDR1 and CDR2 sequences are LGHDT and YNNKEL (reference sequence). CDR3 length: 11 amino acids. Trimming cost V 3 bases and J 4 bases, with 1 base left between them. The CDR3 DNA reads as TGTGCCAGCAGCCAGGGAAACACCATATATTTT. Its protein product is CASSQGNTIYF.

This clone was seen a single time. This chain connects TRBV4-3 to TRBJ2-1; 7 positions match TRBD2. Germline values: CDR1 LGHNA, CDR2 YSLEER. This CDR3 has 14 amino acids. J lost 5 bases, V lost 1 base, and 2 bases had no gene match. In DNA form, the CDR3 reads TGCGCCAGCAGCCAAGGGACTAGTCACAATGAGCAGTTCTTC. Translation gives CASSQGTSHNEQFF.

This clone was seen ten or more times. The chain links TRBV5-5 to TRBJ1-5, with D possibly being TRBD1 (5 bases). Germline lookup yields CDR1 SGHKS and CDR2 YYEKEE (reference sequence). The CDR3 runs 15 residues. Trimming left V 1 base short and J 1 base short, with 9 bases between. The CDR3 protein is CASSLLGDSNQPQHF. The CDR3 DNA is TGTGCCAGCAGCTTGTTGGGGGACAGCAATCAGCCCCAGCATTTT.

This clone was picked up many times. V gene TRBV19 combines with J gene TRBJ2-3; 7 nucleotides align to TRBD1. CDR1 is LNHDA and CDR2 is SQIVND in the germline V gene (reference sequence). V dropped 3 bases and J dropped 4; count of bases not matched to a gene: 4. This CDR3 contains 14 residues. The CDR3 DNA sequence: TGTGCCAGTAGTATCAACGGACAGGCAGATACGCAGTATTTT. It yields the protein CASSINGQADTQYF.

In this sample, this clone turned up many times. Here the CDR3 DNA reads TGTGCCAGTAGTAGGAGCTCCTATAATTCACCCCTCCACTTT. Its protein product is CASSRSSYNSPLHF. This chain links TRBV19 with TRBJ1-6; the D is unclear. The CDR3 is 14 residues long. CDR1 is LNHDA and CDR2 is SQIVND in the germline V gene (reference sequence). Between the trimmed V and J ends, which lost 4 bases and 0 bases, there was a span of 4 bases.